The 20 T cell receptor beta chains reported below all come from one sample, sequenced in a study of human T cells and chemical hapten exposure. MiXCR was run by TCRdb on the RACE reads, yielding one entry per CDR3 protein. The table shows 30,000 or so distinct CDR3 sequences, with nearly 6% occurring only once. The time point here: patch test 3, about 24 weeks after DPC sensitization. Treatment specified: therapeutic diphenylcyclopropenone sensitization with weekly scalp DPC. The sample here was whole blood, taken in connection with sensitization to the hapten diphenylcyclopropenone (DPC). The source is a man aged 30 to 45 with alopecia areata. Some clones in this sample may be carry-over from other donors' samples.

The table lists this clonotype with many counts. The chain uses TRBV29-1 and TRBJ1-6, with D unresolved. V was cut by 6 bases and J by 10 bases, with 16 bases left in between. The CDR3 is made up of 13 amino acids. CDR1 SQVTM and CDR2 ANQGSEA come from the germline V gene. The CDR3 spells CSVSASTESPLHF. The DNA for the CDR3 is TGCAGCGTATCGGCCTCAACGGAATCACCCCTCCACTTT.

Many counts were recorded for this clonotype. The chain combines TRBV12-3 or TRBV12-4 with TRBJ1-2; 9 nucleotides agree with TRBD1. The CDR3 extends over 13 amino acids. The V gene end was trimmed by 3 bases and the J gene end by 8 bases; junction bases not matched to a gene: 4. The CDR3 sequence: CASSFGTGNGYTF. The CDR3 bases are TGTGCCAGCAGTTTCGGGACAGGGAACGGCTACACCTTC.

This clonotype was recorded many times. The chain employs TRBV12-3 or TRBV12-4 and TRBJ2-7; a possible D gene is TRBD1 (6 bases). Between the trimmed V and J ends, which lost 6 bases and 2 bases, there was a span of 17 bases. The CDR3 extends over 15 amino acids. The DNA of the CDR3 is TGTGCCAGCAGCTTTCTCTCGGGACAAACCTACGAGCAGTACTTC. Residues: CASSFLSGQTYEQYF.

This clonotype came up many times. The rearrangement links TRBV27 to TRBJ1-1, with no clear D. V gave up 4 bases and J gave up 4 bases, with 10 bases separating them. Germline V lookup: CDR1 MNHEY, CDR2 SMNVEV (reference sequence). CDR3 size: 13 residues. CDR3 sequence (DNA): TGTGCCAGCAGTTCGGGATTTGGCACTGAAGCTTTCTTT. Translation: CASSSGFGTEAFF.

This clonotype was seen at least ten times. The rearrangement joins TRBV19 to TRBJ2-6; D unclear. CDR1 is LNHDA and CDR2 is SQIVND in the germline V gene (reference sequence). The CDR3 spans 17 residues. V shed 3 bases and J shed 0 bases, with 12 bases lying between them. The CDR3 loop reads CASSISAGLSGANVLTF. The CDR3 region has the DNA TGTGCCAGTAGTATTTCGGCTGGTCTCTCTGGGGCCAACGTCCTGACTTTC. Supplemented by reference TRBV19 and TRBJ2-6, the full variable domain reads DGGITQSPKYLFRKEGQNVTLSCEQNLNHDAMYWYRQDPGQGLRLIYYSQIVNDFQKGDIAEGYSVSREKKESFPLTVTSAQKNPTAFYLCASSISAGLSGANVLTFGAGSRLTVL.

The table lists this clonotype with many counts. This chain links TRBV7-9 with TRBJ2-3, with TRBD2 as a possible D gene (5 bases). V was pared by 6 bases and J by 5 bases, with 12 bases between. Germline CDR1 reads SEHNR; CDR2 reads FQNEAQ (reference sequence). The CDR3 has 13 residues. CDR3 coding DNA: TGTGCCAGCAGTTGGGAGTGGGGAGATACGCAGTATTTT. Translation gives CASSWEWGDTQYF.

This clonotype was observed at least ten times. V gene TRBV12-3 or TRBV12-4 combines with J gene TRBJ2-1; 8 bases map to TRBD2. CDR3 length: 16 amino acids. Trimming cost V 5 bases and J 1 base; bases outside gene matches: 7. CDR3: CASSLYGLASYNEQFF. In DNA, the CDR3 is TGTGCCAGCAGTCTTTACGGACTAGCATCCTACAATGAGCAGTTCTTC.

About this clonotype itself: A read error may be the cause here, since a much bigger clone is one base away. The rearrangement uses TRBV5-1 and TRBJ2-7; TRBD1 might be the D (6 bases). The V end was cut by 0 bases, the J end by 2 bases, with 18 bases between. This CDR3 comprises 17 residues. The V gene's germline CDR1 is SGHRS and CDR2 YFSETQ. The CDR3: CASSLGPPGTWPYEQYF. CDR3 sequence (DNA): TGCGCCAGCAGCTTGGGGCCCCCGGGGACATGGCCCTACGAGCAGTACTTC.

This clonotype was counted only a few times. Its ends do not fully match the called genes, so a read error is possible. The chain couples TRBV7-7 to TRBJ2-7; maybe TRBD2 (6 bases). The CDR3 covers 18 residues. In germline, CDR1 is SSHAT, CDR2 FNYEAQ (reference sequence). The CDR3 sequence: CASSLPVRSGRLSYEQYF. Here the CDR3 DNA reads TGTGCTAGCAGCTTGCCAGTTAGGAGCGGGCGCCTCTCCTACGAGCAGTACTTC.

This clonotype has ten or more counts. The gene calls are TRBV2 and TRBJ1-1, with D uncertain. V was trimmed by 4 bases and J by 4 bases, leaving 13 bases between them. The germline CDR1 and CDR2 sequences are SNHLY and FYNNEI. The CDR3 contains 14 residues. CDR3 amino acids: CASSADAASTEAFF. CDR3 nucleotides: TGTGCCAGCAGTGCGGATGCGGCGAGCACTGAAGCTTTCTTT.

Ten or more counts support this clonotype. The J gene is TRBJ1-4, the V gene TRBV27; TRBD1 aligns across 10 bases. The germline V gene has CDR1 MNHEY and CDR2 SMNVEV (reference sequence). The V gene end was trimmed by 2 bases and the J gene end by 10 bases; junction bases not matched to a gene: 4. CDR3 length: 14 amino acids. The CDR3 protein is CASSLGTGERKLFF. CDR3 coding DNA: TGTGCCAGCAGTTTAGGGACAGGGGAACGAAAACTGTTTTTT.

This clonotype has at least ten counts. V gene TRBV2 combines with J gene TRBJ2-3; no clear D. Deletions cut 6 bases from V and 2 bases from J, with 15 bases between. The CDR3 runs 15 residues. CDR1 and CDR2 (germline): SNHLY, FYNNEI. The CDR3 here is CASRKEQQNTDTQYF. The DNA for the CDR3 is TGTGCCAGCAGAAAAGAACAGCAGAACACAGATACGCAGTATTTT. The full variable domain, its missing parts supplied by reference TRBV2 and TRBJ2-3, is EPEVTQTPSHQVTQMGQEVILRCVPISNHLYFYWYRQILGQKVEFLVSFYNNEISEKSEIFDDQFSVERPDGSNFTLKIRSTKLEDSAMYFCASRKEQQNTDTQYFGPGTRLTVL.

There are many counts of this clonotype. The rearrangement uses TRBV28 and TRBJ1-6; D is ambiguous. Trimming took 3 bases from V and 9 from J, leaving 12 bases between them. Germline V gene sequence: CDR1 MDHEN, CDR2 SYDVKM. The CDR3 is 14 residues long. In nucleotides, the CDR3 is TGTGCCAGCAGTTTCGAGGCAGTTTCTTCACCCCTCCACTTT. Amino acid sequence: CASSFEAVSSPLHF.

Many counts were recorded for this clonotype. Here the CDR3 reads CASSFGGYQETQYF. The CDR3 DNA reads as TGTGCCAGCAGCTTCGGGGGGTACCAAGAGACCCAGTACTTC. The chain carries TRBV7-2 and TRBJ2-5, with TRBD2 matching over 7 bases. Trimming at V came to 3 bases and at J to 0 bases, leaving 1 base not matched to a gene. The germline V gene encodes CDR1 SGHTA and CDR2 FQGNSA. The CDR3 is made up of 14 amino acids.

By its share, this clonotype is medium-sized. The chain carries TRBV2 and TRBJ2-1; D is possibly TRBD2 (6 bases). The CDR3 spans 14 residues. Trimming took off 6 bases at V and 0 bases at J, with 9 bases between the two ends. From germline, CDR1 is SNHLY and CDR2 FYNNEI. CDR3 coding DNA: TGTGCCAGCAGCCTAGCGAGCTCCTACAATGAGCAGTTCTTC. It translates to CASSLASSYNEQFF.

This clonotype has a count of ten or more. The chain joins TRBV7-9 to TRBJ2-2, with TRBD2 identical over 10 bases. The CDR3 length is 22 residues. Looked up from germline, CDR1 is SEHNR and CDR2 is FQNEAQ (reference sequence). V dropped 4 bases and J dropped 4; count of bases not matched to a gene: 24. The CDR3 sequence: CASSSGTSVTGELTSVTGELFF. The CDR3 nucleotides read TGTGCCAGCAGCTCCGGGACTAGCGTCACCGGGGAGCTGACTAGCGTCACCGGGGAGCTGTTTTTT. The entire variable domain, with the rest obtained from reference TRBV7-9 and TRBJ2-2, is as follows: DTGVSQNPRHKITKRGQNVTFRCDPISEHNRLYWYRQTLGQGPEFLTYFQNEAQLEKSRLLSDRFSAERPKGSFSTLEIQRTEQGDSAMYLCASSSGTSVTGELTSVTGELFFGEGSRLTVL.

This clonotype has at least ten counts. The gene calls are TRBV7-9 and TRBJ1-4; TRBD1 aligns across 12 bases. The CDR3 is made up of 16 amino acids. J was trimmed by 6 bases and V by 3 bases; bases with no gene match: 5. Germline CDR1 is SEHNR and CDR2 is FQNEAQ (reference sequence). CDR3 bases: TGTGCCAGCAGCTTGGGGACAGGGGGCGTTTATGAAAAACTGTTTTTT. It encodes CASSLGTGGVYEKLFF.

This clonotype occurred many times. The gene calls are TRBV6-5 and TRBJ2-3; a weak D match, TRBD2 (6 bases). The CDR3 runs 15 residues. Trimming pared 6 bases from V and 3 bases from J, leaving 16 bases between. Germline CDR1 reads MNHEY; CDR2 reads SVGAGI. The CDR3 nucleotides are TGTGCCAGCAGGAGTCCTGGCGGGATAACAGATACGCAGTATTTT. Amino acid sequence: CASRSPGGITDTQYF.

This clonotype was detected many times. V and J are TRBV5-1 and TRBJ1-1; unclear D gene. Germline values: CDR1 SGHRS, CDR2 YFSETQ. V lost 3 bases to trimming and J lost 1 base, with 4 bases between them. This CDR3 is built from 12 residues. CDR3 residues: CASSSQNTEAFF. For the CDR3, the DNA is TGCGCCAGCAGCTCCCAGAACACTGAAGCTTTCTTT.

This clonotype was seen at least ten times. V is TRBV6-5 and J is TRBJ2-2; D gene uncertain. The CDR3 extends over 14 amino acids. The V end lost 0 bases, the J end lost 7 bases, and 9 bases lay between the germline ends. CDR1 is MNHEY, CDR2 SVGAGI, per germline. The CDR3 sequence: CASSYSAPVGELFF. As DNA, the CDR3 is TGTGCCAGCAGTTACTCCGCCCCGGTCGGGGAGCTGTTTTTT.